These T cell receptor beta chains were read from a single sample in a study of CD8 T cells in ankylosing spondylitis. TCRdb re-derived calls from the 5' RACE reads in MiXCR, one entry per CDR3 protein. The sample contains 130,000 or so distinct CDR3 sequences, over 9.5% of which appear only once. Sequencing was done on a sample of blood, either unsorted or a sorted T cell fraction (not recorded which). These receptors all come from a female donor with ankylosing spondylitis or in good health (not recorded which). Each CDR3 is given with its conserved first and last residue. The D gene is left open where the match is weak. Clone size is shown for a subset of rows, as once, few, many or a class of expanded clone.

J: TRBJ1-2
D: NA
size: many
V: TRBV12-3/TRBV12-4
CDR3: CASSLGDGLSGYTF
DNA: TGTGCCAGCAGTTTAGGGGACGGCCTGAGTGGCTACACCTTC

J: TRBJ2-7
D: TRBD2
size: many
V: TRBV3-1
CDR3: CASSQEAGGDSYEQYF
DNA: TGTGCCAGCAGCCAAGAGGCCGGGGGGGACTCCTACGAGCAGTACTTC

J: TRBJ2-6
D: NA
size: few
V: TRBV30
CDR3: CAWSVGTGANVLTF
DNA: TGTGCCTGGAGTGTTGGGACCGGGGCCAACGTCCTGACTTTC

J: TRBJ1-1
D: TRBD1
size: many
V: TRBV25-1
CDR3: CASSGGQGGTEAFF
DNA: TGTGCCAGCAGTGGGGGACAGGGTGGAACTGAAGCTTTCTTT

J: TRBJ2-1
D: TRBD2
size: NA
V: TRBV7-9
CDR3: CASSRTSGGDNEQFF
DNA: TGTGCCAGCAGCCGGACTAGCGGGGGAGACAATGAGCAGTTCTTC

J: TRBJ1-3
D: NA
size: many
V: TRBV5-1
CDR3: CASSLEPNENTIYF
DNA: TGCGCCAGCAGCTTGGAACCCAATGAAAACACCATATATTTT

J: TRBJ2-1
D: TRBD2
size: many
V: TRBV5-4
CDR3: CASSLLAGSANEQFF
DNA: TGTGCCAGCAGCCTTCTAGCGGGAAGTGCAAATGAGCAGTTCTTC

J: TRBJ1-2
D: TRBD1
size: many
V: TRBV12-3/TRBV12-4
CDR3: CASSPGQGGYTF
DNA: TGTGCCAGCAGCCCAGGACAGGGTGGCTACACCTTC

J: TRBJ2-7
D: TRBD2
size: few
V: TRBV27
CDR3: CASSFSAGPYEQYF
DNA: TGTGCCAGCAGTTTTTCAGCGGGACCCTACGAGCAGTACTTC

J: TRBJ1-3
D: NA
size: many
V: TRBV7-2
CDR3: CASSLEGGNTIYF
DNA: TGTGCCAGCAGCTTAGAGGGCGGAAACACCATATATTTT

J: TRBJ2-5
D: NA
size: many
V: TRBV20-1
CDR3: CSASRQETQYF
DNA: TGCAGTGCTAGCAGACAAGAGACCCAGTACTTC

J: TRBJ2-3
D: NA
size: many
V: TRBV12-3/TRBV12-4
CDR3: CASSLSGAGTDTQYF
DNA: TGTGCCAGCAGTTTGTCGGGGGCTGGGACAGATACGCAGTATTTT

J: TRBJ2-7
D: NA
size: many
V: TRBV12-3/TRBV12-4
CDR3: CASSLEEGGSYEQYF
DNA: TGTGCCAGCAGTTTAGAAGAGGGTGGGTCCTACGAGCAGTACTTC

J: TRBJ2-4
D: NA
size: many
V: TRBV10-3
CDR3: CAIGPDNDIQYF
DNA: TGTGCCATAGGCCCGGATAACGACATTCAGTACTTC

J: TRBJ1-1
D: NA
size: many
V: TRBV20-1
CDR3: CSAPPGLDTEAFF
DNA: TGCAGTGCTCCCCCAGGGCTTGACACTGAAGCTTTCTTT

J: TRBJ1-5
D: NA
size: many
V: TRBV12-3/TRBV12-4
CDR3: CASRDTTGGQPQHF
DNA: TGTGCCAGCAGGGACACCACGGGGGGTCAGCCCCAGCATTTT

J: TRBJ2-3
D: NA
size: many
V: TRBV6-1
CDR3: CASSEQRGDTQYF
DNA: TGTGCCAGCAGTGAACAACGGGGAGATACGCAGTATTTT

J: TRBJ1-4
D: TRBD1
size: many
V: TRBV20-1
CDR3: CSARAEQGWMGEKLFF
DNA: TGCAGTGCTAGAGCCGAACAGGGGTGGATGGGTGAAAAACTGTTTTTT

J: TRBJ1-6
D: TRBD1
size: many
V: TRBV2
CDR3: CASRGQLNSPLHF
DNA: TGTGCCAGCAGGGGACAGTTAAATTCACCCCTCCACTTT

J: TRBJ2-3
D: TRBD2
size: many
V: TRBV5-1
CDR3: CASSLGLAGVLDTQYF
DNA: TGCGCCAGCAGCTTGGGGTTAGCGGGGGTCCTGGATACGCAGTATTTT

J: TRBJ1-1
D: NA
size: NA
V: TRBV11-3
CDR3: CASSLLGWSEAFF
DNA: TGTGCCAGCAGCTTACTTGGGTGGTCTGAAGCTTTCTTT

J: TRBJ2-3
D: TRBD2
size: NA
V: TRBV24-1
CDR3: CATSDWRGTSGSKADTQYF
DNA: TGTGCCACCAGTGATTGGAGAGGGACTAGCGGGAGTAAGGCAGATACGCAGTATTTT